The subject of this entry is one TCR beta chain. Between the trimmed V and J ends, which lost 4 bases and 3 bases, there was a span of 13 bases. This CDR3 comprises 13 residues. The V gene's germline CDR1 is GTSNPN and CDR2 SVGIG (reference sequence). The data originate from a study of blood T cell repertoires in COVID-19. Method: immunoSEQ multiplex PCR; TCRdb's copy keeps in-frame clones and lacks some. The table records about 32,000 clones, 75% to 90% of them present only once. Sequencing input: peripheral blood. The receptor's source is a man aged 45-65 years with active or convalescent COVID-19. The gene calls are TRBV30 and TRBJ2-7, with D possibly TRBD1 on 7 matching bases. Written as DNA, the CDR3 is TGTGCCTGGATTAGACAGGGAGGCTACGAGCAGTACTTC. It encodes CAWIRQGGYEQYF.